Below are 3 T cell receptor beta chains sequenced from a single sample in a study of glioma-infiltrating T cells after dendritic cell vaccination. The table came from immunoSEQ multiplex PCR; TCRdb's copy has only in-frame clones and leaves some out. This table holds about 100,000 clones, 65% to 85% found once. Regarding time point: after dendritic cell vaccination, including at tumor progression/relapse. The sequencing here drew on blood, taken after dendritic cell vaccination. Receptors originate from a human donor with glioblastoma.

The chain employs TRBV18 and TRBJ1-5; D is uncertain. The CDR3 length is 13 residues. Germline V gene sequence: CDR1 KGHSH, CDR2 LQKENI. Deletions cut 3 bases from V and 0 bases from J, with 3 bases between. The CDR3 coding sequence is TGTGCCAGCTCACCCAATAGCAATCAGCCCCAGCATTTT. It is translated as CASSPNSNQPQHF. Full variable domain (rest looked up from reference TRBV18 and TRBJ1-5): NAGVMQNPRHLVRRRGQEARLRCSPMKGHSHVYWYRQLPEEGLKFMVYLQKENIIDESGMPKERFSAEFPKEGPSILRIQQVVRGDSAAYFCASSPNSNQPQHFGDGTRLSIL.

The chain has TRBV27 and TRBJ1-4; TRBD1 is a possible D gene (6 bases). With 5 bases removed from V and 7 bases from J, the gap between germline ends came to 17 bases. The CDR3 consists of 15 residues. CDR1 MNHEY and CDR2 SMNVEV come from the germline V gene (reference sequence). CDR3 sequence reads: CASSPEKGVSEKLFF. As DNA, the CDR3 is TGTGCCAGCAGTCCAGAAAAGGGGGTCAGTGAAAAACTGTTTTTT.

This sequence joins TRBV19 and TRBJ2-3; possibly TRBD2 for D (5 bases). The CDR3 is 16 amino acids. Germline CDR1 and CDR2: LNHDA and SQIVND (reference sequence). Trimming took off 1 base at V and 0 bases at J, with 11 bases between the two ends. CDR3 amino acids: CASSIGPTGSTDTQYF. DNA of the CDR3: TGTGCCAGTAGTATAGGTCCCACGGGAAGCACAGATACGCAGTATTTT.